This record looks at one TCR beta chain sequence and its context. Its antigen is still unknown. The record has no base qualities; no much larger clone is one base away. Via the germline V gene, CDR1 is LGHNA and CDR2 YSLEER. The germline V and J ends show losses of 0 bases and 1 base respectively, and no gene match explains 1 base of the junction. Including cysteine and phenylalanine, the CDR3 has 17 amino acids. Only the CDR3 DNA stays, 51 bases, in frame from base 1. The data belong to a study of Ad26.COV2.S vaccination and SARS-CoV-2 variants (dated by TCRdb to 2020 to 2023). Study-wide context: Vaccine-arm donors came from COV1001, a multicentre, randomized, double-blind, placebo-controlled phase I-IIa trial of Ad26.COV2.S in healthy adults. Ad26.COV2.S was administered intramuscularly at a dose of 5x10^10 or 1x10^11 viral particles, either as one shot or as two shots given 56 days apart. Sequencing of the TCRbeta repertoire served to evaluate the specificity and breadth of SARS-CoV-2-reactive T cell receptors following Ad26.COV2.S vaccination. A total of 32 samples were included in the TCR-sequenced set, comprising around 19 Ad26.COV2.S vaccine recipients, 5 placebo recipients and 8 SARS-CoV-2 convalescent individuals. Participants in the trial were split at random into five groups of five each, receiving low-dose or high-dose Ad26.COV2.S once or twice, or else placebo on both occasions. Blinding of investigators to trial group allocation was maintained during experiments and outcome assessment. The research as a whole found: The study lacked the statistical power to compare responses across vaccine doses or regimens. Compared with placebo recipients, Ad26.COV2.S recipients showed higher spike-specific TCR breadth (P = 0.0014). The authors noted that total T cell responses may have been underestimated by the TCR breadth and depth analyses. Comparable non-spike TCR breadth was observed between vaccine and placebo recipients, consistent with only spike being contained in the vaccine. After vaccination, substantial breadth of spike-specific CD8+ and CD4+ T cell responses was reported.

TCRbeta CDR3 regions were sequenced with the immunoSEQ Assay. After extraction, genomic DNA underwent amplification by bias-controlled multiplex PCR, followed by high-throughput sequencing. Processing in the source paper ran as follows. To quantify the absolute abundance of every unique TCRbeta CDR3 region, sequences were collapsed and filtered. Usable DNA was measured by amplifying reference genes present in all nucleated cells, and TCRbeta template counts were normalized to that usable DNA to estimate T cell fraction. Repertoire TCRs were annotated as SARS-CoV-2-specific when V gene, CDR3 amino acid sequence and J gene were exactly matched to a known reactive TCR set. The reference SARS-CoV-2 TCR set came from MIRA and was filtered for enrichment in COVID-19-positive ImmuneCODE repertoires, removing public or cross-reactive TCRs. Using the MIRA antigens, annotated TCRs were further analysed by specific ORF or by position within an ORF. Depth was the summed frequency of annotated unique rearrangements, while breadth was defined as annotated unique rearrangements over total unique productive rearrangements. Two-sided Wilcoxon rank-sum tests were used to compare TCR breadth between groups. Imported from immuneACCESS, the table was reduced by TCRdb to in-frame sequences with V and J called. These copies leave out some clones; in studies compared against another copy, an unresolved V gene accounts for under half, and the cause of the remainder is not known. For V, J and clone size, that table is used; D and trimming come from the DNA. This sample has about 330,000 clones in its table, and 90% of those were observed once. Over 5% of the sample comes from the top ten.

In light of the paper, this sample's treatment or condition label describes: around 19 received Ad26.COV2.S at low or high dose, single or two shots; 5 received placebo; per-sample allocation not given. For vaccine and placebo recipients, repertoires were sequenced using samples collected on day 63 after the first injection. In Cohort 1b, roughly 26 adults aged 18-55 years were enrolled at a single site in Boston, USA, between 29 July and 7 August 2020. Ad26.COV2.S was a replication-incompetent adenovirus type 26 vector that expressed a prefusion-stabilized SARS-CoV-2 spike protein derived from the original Wuhan strain.

The starting material was peripheral blood, obtained in a trial of Ad26.COV2.S vaccine versus placebo. The rearrangement combines TRBV4-3 with TRBJ2-2; 11 bases in the middle match TRBD2. The TCR originated in a person aged 18-65 years who received the Ad26.COV2.S COVID-19 vaccine or a placebo. The encoded CDR3 is CASSQEGLAVNTGELFF. The DNA sequence is TGCGCCAGCAGCCAAGAGGGACTAGCGGTGAACACCGGGGAGCTGTTTTTT.